These 6 T cell receptor beta chains were sequenced from one sample in a study of blood T cell repertoires in COVID-19. Method: immunoSEQ multiplex PCR; TCRdb's copy keeps in-frame clones and lacks some. Seen here are 250,000 to 350,000 clones, 80% to 90% observed once, and the top ten hold around 9.3%. Source material: PBMCs or T cells enriched from blood (not recorded which). All receptors derive from a woman aged 18-29 years who had recovered from COVID-19.

Only a few counts were recorded for this clone. This rearrangement joins TRBV2 to TRBJ2-1, with 8 nucleotides matching TRBD2. The V gene's germline CDR1 is SNHLY and CDR2 FYNNEI. CDR3 length equals 15 residues. The V and J ends lost 4 bases and 4 bases, in that order; junction bases with no gene match: 6. DNA for the CDR3: TGTGCCAGCAGTGCCACTAGCGGCTTATACAATGAGCAGTTCTTC. It encodes CASSATSGLYNEQFF.

The V and J genes are TRBV10-3 and TRBJ1-3; D perhaps matches TRBD1 (6 bases). Trimming removed 6 bases at V and 0 bases at J, with 21 bases between. This CDR3 comprises 18 residues. Germline assignment: CDR1 ENHRY and CDR2 SYGVKD. The CDR3 is CAIRMPGQGDNSGNTIYF. Written as DNA, the CDR3 is TGTGCCATCAGGATGCCTGGGCAAGGGGACAACTCTGGAAACACCATATATTTT.

This sequence joins TRBV6-5 and TRBJ1-5; D is perhaps TRBD1 (6 bases). The CDR3 is made up of 14 amino acids. The V gene's germline CDR1 is MNHEY and CDR2 SVGAGI. Trimming cost V 7 bases and J 0 bases, with 10 bases left between them. CDR3 sequence: CASTQGFSNQPQHF. CDR3 in DNA: TGTGCCAGCACCCAGGGGTTTAGCAATCAGCCCCAGCATTTT.

The J gene is TRBJ1-5, the V gene TRBV9, with a tentative D call TRBD1 (6 bases). Per germline, CDR1 SGDLS and CDR2 YYNGEE. The ends were cut back, 2 bases at V and 0 bases at J, with 6 bases in the middle. The CDR3 has 14 amino acids. The CDR3 sequence is CASSVTGSNQPQHF. CDR3 bases: TGTGCCAGCAGCGTGACAGGTAGCAATCAGCCCCAGCATTTT.

The CDR3 DNA follows: TGCGCCAGCAGCTTGGGTGTGACTAGCGTCTACAATGAGCAGTTCTTC. This gives the protein CASSLGVTSVYNEQFF. The chain uses TRBV5-1 and TRBJ2-1; 8 bases line up with TRBD2. V shed 0 bases and J 3 bases; nucleotides not matched to a gene: 5. Germline V CDR1 and CDR2: SGHRS, YFSETQ. The CDR3 covers 16 residues.

The chain combines TRBV3-1 (or the pseudogene TRBV3-2) with TRBJ2-1; TRBD2 matches 7 bases. V shed 3 bases, J shed 4 bases, and the junction held 15 bases outside the gene matches. From germline, CDR1 is LGHDT and CDR2 YNNKEL (reference sequence). CDR3 length equals 18 residues. The CDR3 DNA sequence: TGTGCCAGCAGCCATAATCGCGGGGGTATGCAAGTATACAATGAGCAGTTCTTC. Amino acid sequence: CASSHNRGGMQVYNEQFF.